This is a list of T cell receptor beta chains from one sample in a study of blood T cell repertoires in COVID-19. The repertoire was sequenced with immunoSEQ multiplex PCR; TCRdb's copy has only in-frame clones and lacks some. The profile shows 300,000 to 350,000 clones, about 83% of them singletons. The sequenced sample consisted of peripheral blood. Receptor source: a man aged 25-45 years with active or convalescent COVID-19. CDR3s include the opening cysteine and the closing phenylalanine or tryptophan. The order of the fields is clone size, V gene, D gene, J gene, CDR3 DNA, CDR3 protein. D genes are given only for firm matches. Clone size is stated in some rows and not others, as once, few, many or a class when expanded.

size: -; V: TRBV5-1; D: TRBD1; J: TRBJ1-1; DNA: TGCGCCAGCAGCCGGGACCCGGGACAGCTCACTGAAGCTTTCTTT; CDR3: CASSRDPGQLTEAFF
size: once; V: TRBV7-2; D: -; J: TRBJ2-2; DNA: TGTGCCAGCAAAGGGCTAGCGAGTACCGGGGAGCTGTTTTTT; CDR3: CASKGLASTGELFF
size: -; V: TRBV29-1; D: TRBD1; J: TRBJ2-5; DNA: TGCAGCGTTGAAGGCTTCTGGACAGGAGAGACCCAGTACTTC; CDR3: CSVEGFWTGETQYF
size: few; V: TRBV5-1; D: -; J: TRBJ1-2; DNA: TGCGCCAGCAGCTTGGAAGATCCAACAGGGTCGGATGGCTACACCTTC; CDR3: CASSLEDPTGSDGYTF
size: -; V: TRBV7-8; D: TRBD1; J: TRBJ1-5; DNA: TGTGCCAGCAGCTTCGGGACAGGGAACCAGCCCCAGCATTTT; CDR3: CASSFGTGNQPQHF
size: -; V: TRBV5-4; D: TRBD2; J: TRBJ2-7; DNA: TGTGCCAGCAGCTTGGGACTAGCGGGAGCTAATTACGAGCAGTACTTC; CDR3: CASSLGLAGANYEQYF
size: -; V: TRBV5-6; D: TRBD1; J: TRBJ2-3; DNA: TGTGCCAGCAGCCCCCGACAGGGTCGTGATACGCAGTATTTT; CDR3: CASSPRQGRDTQYF
size: -; V: TRBV28; D: -; J: TRBJ1-2; DNA: TGTGCCAGCAGCCCCCCCACCGGGAGCTATGGCTACACCTTC; CDR3: CASSPPTGSYGYTF
size: once; V: TRBV9; D: -; J: TRBJ2-3; DNA: TGTGCCAGCAGCGTAGATGAGGTGGATACGCAGTATTTT; CDR3: CASSVDEVDTQYF
size: -; V: TRBV10-3; D: -; J: TRBJ2-3; DNA: TGTGCCACAGCCTCGGGCAGTAGGACAGACCGCACAGATACGCAGTATTTT; CDR3: CATASGSRTDRTDTQYF
size: -; V: TRBV5-5; D: TRBD2; J: TRBJ2-3; DNA: TGTGCCAGCAGCTTTGATAGCGGGCGAGATACGCAGTATTTT; CDR3: CASSFDSGRDTQYF
size: once; V: TRBV5-1; D: TRBD1; J: TRBJ1-5; DNA: TGCGCCAGCAGCTTGGATGGGACAGGGCCCCAACCCCAGCATTTT; CDR3: CASSLDGTGPQPQHF
size: once; V: TRBV5-1; D: TRBD1; J: TRBJ1-2; DNA: TGCGCCAGCAGCTTGGGGATCAGGGGGCGGAGAGGTGGCTACACCTTC; CDR3: CASSLGIRGRRGGYTF
size: once; V: TRBV7-2; D: -; J: TRBJ2-1; DNA: TGTGCCAGCAGCTCAGCAGGACTGGGATACAATGAGCAGTTCTTC; CDR3: CASSSAGLGYNEQFF
size: -; V: TRBV19; D: -; J: TRBJ1-2; DNA: TGTGCCAGTAGTATAGAATCAGGATCTTATGGCTACACCTTC; CDR3: CASSIESGSYGYTF
size: -; V: TRBV6-5; D: -; J: TRBJ1-1; DNA: TGTGCCAGCAGTCCCTCAGGGGAGATCACTGAAGCTTTCTTT; CDR3: CASSPSGEITEAFF
size: once; V: TRBV18; D: TRBD1; J: TRBJ1-2; DNA: TGTGCCAGCTCACCACGGAGGACAGGGGACGGCTACACCTTC; CDR3: CASSPRRTGDGYTF
size: -; V: TRBV30; D: -; J: TRBJ1-4; DNA: TGTGCCTGGAGTCTTAAACAGGAAAAACTGTTTTTT; CDR3: CAWSLKQEKLFF
size: -; V: TRBV25-1; D: -; J: TRBJ2-7; DNA: TGTGCCAGCAGTGACCCCCTAGGGGCGACCGAGCAGTACTTC; CDR3: CASSDPLGATEQYF
size: -; V: TRBV20-1; D: -; J: TRBJ2-7; DNA: TGCAGTGTGGGGTACGGGGACGAGCAGTACTTC; CDR3: CSVGYGDEQYF
size: -; V: TRBV15; D: -; J: TRBJ1-2; DNA: TGTGCCACCAGCAGAGACGGTACCGTGGGGGGGCCCTATGGCTACACCTTC; CDR3: CATSRDGTVGGPYGYTF
size: -; V: TRBV4-3; D: -; J: TRBJ1-4; DNA: TGCGCCAGCAGCCAGAACTCCAATGAAAAACTGTTTTTT; CDR3: CASSQNSNEKLFF
size: once; V: TRBV6-6; D: TRBD1; J: TRBJ1-5; DNA: TGTGCCAGCGGGGGAGGGACAGGTAGCAATCAGCCCCAGCATTTT; CDR3: CASGGGTGSNQPQHF
size: -; V: TRBV6-1; D: -; J: TRBJ2-1; DNA: TGTGCCAGCAGTGAAAGGGGGGGCGCTTACAATGAGCAGTTCTTC; CDR3: CASSERGGAYNEQFF
size: -; V: TRBV12-3/TRBV12-4; D: -; J: TRBJ1-2; DNA: TGTGCCAGCAGTTTAGCGTCCGTCTATGGCTACACCTTC; CDR3: CASSLASVYGYTF
size: -; V: TRBV11-2; D: -; J: TRBJ2-7; DNA: TGTGCCAGCAGGACCGGGGGCTACGAGCAGTACTTC; CDR3: CASRTGGYEQYF
size: -; V: TRBV5-1; D: TRBD1; J: TRBJ1-1; DNA: TGCGCCAGCAGCAGACCGGACAGGAAGGCTTTCTTT; CDR3: CASSRPDRKAFF